The clone carrying this TCR beta chain was seen a few times. The target antigen is unknown. These data are taken from a study of T-cell memory formation after mild COVID-19. About the study: TCR clusters were mostly donor specific. Overall study findings and caveats: Some clones that responded were present in memory (sampled pre-infection), which suggests cross-reactive memory joined. The main location of contracting CD4+ clones was CM and EM, and that of contracting CD8+ clones was EMRA.

A 5'RACE reaction primed in the constant segment made cDNA libraries of TCR alpha and TCR beta, and these carried sample barcodes and UMIs. TCRdb used MiXCR to reprocess the 5' RACE reads, holding one entry per CDR3 protein. The sample consists of about 400,000 distinct CDR3 sequences, under 25% of them appearing once. The V gene's germline CDR1 is LGHDT and CDR2 YNNKEL (reference sequence). The V end was cut by 4 bases, the J end by 4 bases, with 16 bases between. CDR3 length: 15 residues. This clonotype originated in an adult woman who had mild COVID-19 (a few samples of this study predate the infection). Cell type and time point are not known. The chain uses TRBV3-1 and TRBJ1-1, with D possibly TRBD1 on 5 matching bases. Specimen: PBMCs or a T cell subset sorted from them (not recorded which). The CDR3 DNA follows: TGTGCCAGCAGCCCAAAACTTGGGGGGACCACTGAAGCTTTCTTT. Translation: CASSPKLGGTTEAFF.